These 26 T cell receptor beta chains were sequenced from one sample in a study of T cell responses to AZD1222 COVID-19 vaccine. Only in-frame clones appear in the TCRdb table, and some are missing; sequencing was by immunoSEQ multiplex PCR. Here the sample spans approximately 90,000 clones, around 90% being singletons. This material consisted of peripheral blood, taken on day 0 of AZD1222 vaccination. The receptor set was obtained from an adult in good health.

The genes are TRBV7-2 and TRBJ1-1, with D possibly TRBD1 on 6 matching bases. V lost 5 bases, J lost 1 base, and 8 bases lay in between. Germline CDR1 is SGHTA and CDR2 is FQGNSA. The CDR3 runs 13 residues. Here the CDR3 DNA reads TGTGCCAGCAGCATACAGGGGAACACTGAAGCTTTCTTT. Its translation is CASSIQGNTEAFF.

The chain carries TRBV4-3 and TRBJ2-2, with D possibly matching TRBD2 (6 bases). Trimming shortened V by 0 bases and J by 4 bases, and 6 bases separated the two germline ends. CDR1 LGHNA and CDR2 YSLEER come from the germline V gene. This CDR3 is built from 14 residues. The CDR3 loop is CASSQEAGTGELFF. Written as DNA, the CDR3 is TGCGCCAGCAGCCAAGAAGCGGGCACCGGGGAGCTGTTTTTT.

This clone appeared a few times. The CDR3 DNA is TGTGCCAGCAGTCCACTTACTAGCGGGAGGAATGAGCAGTTCTTC. Translated, it gives CASSPLTSGRNEQFF. The chain combines TRBV6-2 or TRBV6-3 with TRBJ2-1, with 12 bases lining up with TRBD2. CDR1 is MNHEY and CDR2 is SVGEGT in the germline V gene. J gave up 7 bases and V 5 bases, and 6 bases lay outside the gene matches. The CDR3 length is 15 residues.

The gene calls are TRBV6-1 and TRBJ1-5; D remains ambiguous. Trimming removed 3 bases from V and 11 bases from J, with 23 bases in between. The germline V gene encodes CDR1 MNHNS and CDR2 SASEGT. The length of the CDR3 is 16 residues. DNA of the CDR3: TGTGCCAGCAGTGATATGGCCAGGACCGCCAATCCGGCCCAGCATTTT. It translates to CASSDMARTANPAQHF.

The rearrangement joins TRBV19 to TRBJ1-1; D is unresolved. CDR1 is LNHDA and CDR2 is SQIVND in the germline V gene (reference sequence). The V end was cut by 1 base, the J end by 1 base, with 4 bases between. The length of the CDR3 is 13 residues. The CDR3 DNA sequence: TGTGCCAGTAGTATAGTAGCGAACACTGAAGCTTTCTTT. It is translated as CASSIVANTEAFF.

J is TRBJ2-7 and V is TRBV7-2; TRBD1 might be the D (6 bases). Trimming left V 1 base short and J 5 bases short, with 18 bases between. The CDR3 has 16 residues. Germline lookup yields CDR1 SGHTA and CDR2 FQGNSA. CDR3 in DNA: TGTGCCAGCAGCTTAGGGGGGACATGGATATCTAACGAGCAGTACTTC. As protein: CASSLGGTWISNEQYF.

The chain employs TRBV11-2 and TRBJ1-1; D is possibly TRBD1 (5 bases). The CDR3 has 18 residues. The germline gives CDR1 SGHAT, CDR2 FQNNGV. Trimming stripped 1 base from V and 1 base from J, with 19 bases between. The CDR3 sequence is CASSLGPSGPSQNTEAFF. CDR3 coding DNA: TGTGCCAGCAGCTTAGGCCCCTCAGGGCCAAGTCAGAACACTGAAGCTTTCTTT.

The rearrangement joins TRBV4-1 to TRBJ2-7, with a tentative D call TRBD1 (6 bases). Germline loops: CDR1 MGHRA, CDR2 YSYEKL. Trimming left V 0 bases short and J 5 bases short, with 14 bases between. The CDR3 totals 15 residues. CDR3 in amino acids: CASSQDRTAANEQYF. DNA of the CDR3: TGCGCCAGCAGCCAAGATCGGACAGCAGCGAACGAGCAGTACTTC.

In this sample, this clone turned up once. The chain combines TRBV30 with TRBJ1-3; D not resolved. Germline V CDR1 and CDR2: GTSNPN, SVGIG (reference sequence). CDR3 length: 14 amino acids. The germline V and J ends were trimmed by 3 bases and 0 bases, with 9 bases remaining between them. The CDR3 nucleotides read TGTGCCTGGAGAGCTCTGAGCTCTGGAAACACCATATATTTT. This translates into CAWRALSSGNTIYF.

CDR3 in amino acids: CASSVGEGGAYNEQFF. The CDR3 region has the DNA TGTGCCAGCAGCGTAGGCGAGGGAGGAGCATACAATGAGCAGTTCTTC. The chain links TRBV9 to TRBJ2-1; a possible D gene is TRBD2 (6 bases). V shed 0 bases and J shed 4 bases, with 14 bases lying between them. CDR3 length: 16 residues. Germline V lookup: CDR1 SGDLS, CDR2 YYNGEE.

The gene calls are TRBV4-2 and TRBJ2-5; unclear D gene. V was cut by 0 bases and J by 5 bases, with 10 bases left in between. The CDR3 runs to 14 residues. From germline, CDR1 is LGHNA and CDR2 YNFKEQ. The CDR3 DNA is TGTGCCAGCAGCCAAGATGTTCGTCAGGAGACCCAGTACTTC. It codes for CASSQDVRQETQYF.

The gene calls are TRBV29-1 and TRBJ2-4; TRBD1 is a possible D gene (6 bases). The V gene lost 6 bases and the J gene lost 6 bases, with 9 bases spanning the gap. Germline CDR1 and CDR2: SQVTM and ANQGSEA. The CDR3 has 11 amino acids. The CDR3 coding sequence is TGCAGCGTGCAGGGGACAAACATTCAGTACTTC. Amino acids: CSVQGTNIQYF.

This chain uses TRBV28 with TRBJ1-1; D is ambiguous. Germline CDR1 and CDR2: MDHEN and SYDVKM. There are 18 residues in the CDR3. Deletions cut 3 bases from V and 0 bases from J, with 20 bases between. CDR3 nucleotide sequence: TGTGCCAGCAGTTTTAATGTTCGGCGGCCTTCGATGAACACTGAAGCTTTCTTT. This encodes CASSFNVRRPSMNTEAFF.

The rearrangement links TRBV7-2 to TRBJ1-2, with D uncertain. With 3 bases removed from V and 2 bases from J, the gap between germline ends came to 7 bases. Germline CDR1 SGHTA, CDR2 FQGNSA. The CDR3 is made up of 13 amino acids. The CDR3 region has the DNA TGTGCCAGCAGCTTTGGAGGGAACTATGGCTACACCTTC. Amino acids: CASSFGGNYGYTF.

V usage is TRBV12-3 or TRBV12-4 and J usage is TRBJ2-7, with 10 positions matching TRBD2. The V and J ends lost 6 bases and 3 bases, in that order; junction bases with no gene match: 2. This CDR3 comprises 13 residues. The CDR3 DNA follows: TGTGCCAGCAGCCTAGCGGGAGTCTACGAGCAGTACTTC. As protein: CASSLAGVYEQYF.

CDR3 loop: CASSRTDNYGYTF. The CDR3, as DNA: TGTGCCAGTAGTAGGACAGATAACTATGGCTACACCTTC. The chain joins TRBV19 to TRBJ1-2; a possible D gene is TRBD1 (6 bases). Germline V gives CDR1 LNHDA, CDR2 SQIVND (reference sequence). The CDR3 extends over 13 amino acids. V was cut by 4 bases and J by 1 base, with 7 bases left in between.

V and J are TRBV25-1 and TRBJ1-1; TRBD1 might be the D (5 bases). CDR3 size: 17 residues. V lost 3 bases and J lost 4, with 21 bases in between. Germline V CDR1 and CDR2: MGHDK, SYGVNS. The CDR3 DNA sequence: TGTGCCAGCAGTGACCGAACCGGGAACAGGTGGGGCACTGAAGCTTTCTTT. This sequence encodes CASSDRTGNRWGTEAFF. Full variable domain (outside the CDR3, taken from reference TRBV25-1 and TRBJ1-1): EADIYQTPRYLVIGTGKKITLECSQTMGHDKMYWYQQDPGMELHLIHYSYGVNSTEKGDLSSESTVSRIRTEHFPLTLESARPSHTSQYLCASSDRTGNRWGTEAFFGQGTRLTVV.

This clone was observed a single time. The V and J genes are TRBV10-2 and TRBJ2-3, with 12 bases that match TRBD2. This CDR3 comprises 15 residues. Germline lookup yields CDR1 WSHSY and CDR2 SAAADI. V shed 7 bases, J shed 1 base, and the junction held 3 bases outside the gene matches. The CDR3 sequence is CASMTSGSRTDTQYF. For the CDR3, the DNA is TGCGCCAGCATGACTAGCGGGAGCCGCACAGATACGCAGTATTTT.

This clone was recorded once. The chain is built from TRBV12-3 or TRBV12-4 and TRBJ2-7, with 7 positions matching TRBD2. Trimming cost V 6 bases and J 2 bases; bases outside gene matches: 1. The CDR3 sequence is 12 residues long. CDR3: CASRGGTYEQYF. The DNA for the CDR3 is TGTGCCAGCAGGGGAGGGACCTACGAGCAGTACTTC.

This chain uses TRBV28 with TRBJ1-2; no clear D. This CDR3 spans 13 amino acids. Germline values: CDR1 MDHEN, CDR2 SYDVKM. V dropped 1 base and J dropped 7 bases, with 10 bases sitting between them. CDR3 loop: CASSLSGFGGYTF. CDR3 coding DNA: TGTGCCAGCAGTTTATCCGGGTTTGGTGGCTACACCTTC.

The chain combines TRBV18 with TRBJ1-2; D unclear. V dropped 3 bases and J dropped 8 bases, with 19 bases sitting between them. The germline V gene encodes CDR1 KGHSH and CDR2 LQKENI. This CDR3 region has 15 residues. CDR3 nucleotides: TGTGCCAGCTCACCTACCGATCCGGGCCTCAGGGGCTACACCTTC. Translation gives CASSPTDPGLRGYTF.

The chain recombines TRBV19 with TRBJ1-2; no definite D call. Germline V gives CDR1 LNHDA, CDR2 SQIVND (reference sequence). The CDR3 contains 15 residues. V was pared by 4 bases and J by 2 bases, with 14 bases between. In DNA form, the CDR3 reads TGTGCCAGTAGTAAGTCTTGGGTCGGGAACTATGGCTACACCTTC. It encodes CASSKSWVGNYGYTF.

V is TRBV19 and J is TRBJ2-1; D gene unclear. The CDR3 runs to 13 residues. The ends were cut back, 0 bases at V and 8 bases at J, with 8 bases in the middle. Germline V gene sequence: CDR1 LNHDA, CDR2 SQIVND (reference sequence). This CDR3 reads CASSIDREDEQFF. Written as DNA, the CDR3 is TGTGCCAGTAGTATAGATCGTGAGGATGAGCAGTTCTTC.

In its sample, this clone was seen once. V gene TRBV5-1 combines with J gene TRBJ2-3, with TRBD2 as a possible D gene (5 bases). The V gene's germline CDR1 is SGHRS and CDR2 YFSETQ. Trimming stripped 0 bases from V and 0 bases from J, with 8 bases between. The CDR3 totals 15 residues. This CDR3 is CASSLEAASTDTQYF. CDR3 nucleotides: TGCGCCAGCAGCTTGGAAGCGGCAAGCACAGATACGCAGTATTTT.

The chain links TRBV2 to TRBJ2-5; a possible D gene is TRBD1 (5 bases). This CDR3 has 16 residues. Germline CDR1 reads SNHLY; CDR2 reads FYNNEI. Trimming cost V 6 bases and J 1 base, with 18 bases left between them. This CDR3 reads CASRSSGNKVQETQYF. The CDR3 bases are TGTGCCAGCAGATCCTCAGGGAATAAGGTCCAAGAGACCCAGTACTTC.

The V gene is TRBV30, the J gene TRBJ1-2; D is unclear. The germline V and J ends were trimmed by 1 base and 2 bases, with 14 bases remaining between them. Germline V lookup: CDR1 GTSNPN, CDR2 SVGIG (reference sequence). The CDR3 is 15 amino acids. In nucleotides, the CDR3 is TGTGCCTGGAGTGCACCGGAACTGGCCAACTATGGCTACACCTTC. As protein: CAWSAPELANYGYTF.